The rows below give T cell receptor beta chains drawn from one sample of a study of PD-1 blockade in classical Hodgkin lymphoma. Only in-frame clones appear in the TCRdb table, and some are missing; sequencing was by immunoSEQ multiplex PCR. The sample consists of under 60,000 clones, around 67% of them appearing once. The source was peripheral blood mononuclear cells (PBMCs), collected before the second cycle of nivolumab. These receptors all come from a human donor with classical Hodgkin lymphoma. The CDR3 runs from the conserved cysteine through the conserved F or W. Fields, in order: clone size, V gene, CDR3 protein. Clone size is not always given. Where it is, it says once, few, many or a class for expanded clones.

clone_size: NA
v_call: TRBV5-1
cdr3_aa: CASSLIRGSTGAKEKLFF

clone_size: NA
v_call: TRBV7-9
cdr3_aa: CASSPGQGTDTQYF

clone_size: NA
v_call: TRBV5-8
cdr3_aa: CASSLGLALTGELFF

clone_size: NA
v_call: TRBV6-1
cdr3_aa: CASIRGPSADYEQYF

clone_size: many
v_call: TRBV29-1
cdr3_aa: CSANIQGGSEAFF

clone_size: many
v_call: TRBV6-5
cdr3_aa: CASSSGRTTYEQYF

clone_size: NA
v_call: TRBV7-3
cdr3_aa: CASSVRSPDTQYF

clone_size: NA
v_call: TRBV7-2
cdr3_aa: CASSTYRFNTEAFF

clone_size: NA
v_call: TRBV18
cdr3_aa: CATAPGPSYEQYF

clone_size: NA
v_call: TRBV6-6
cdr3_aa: CASSTNPASNYGYTF

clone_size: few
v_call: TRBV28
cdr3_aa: CASSLLTTSNQPQHF

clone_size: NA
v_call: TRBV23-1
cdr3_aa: CAPRRLTNAINTEKLFF

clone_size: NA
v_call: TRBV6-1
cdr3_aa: CASSEAGGLEAFF

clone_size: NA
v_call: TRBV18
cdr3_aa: CASSPSGLANEQFF

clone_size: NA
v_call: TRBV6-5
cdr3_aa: CASTYGQNTEAFF

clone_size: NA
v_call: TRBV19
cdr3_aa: CASSDRIADTQYF

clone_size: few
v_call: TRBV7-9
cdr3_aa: CASSLSLGYYGYTF

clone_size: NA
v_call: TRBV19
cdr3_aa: CASSPRATNEKLFF

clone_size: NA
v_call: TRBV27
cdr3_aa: CASSGRTVSPYEQYF

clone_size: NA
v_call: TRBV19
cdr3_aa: CASSIVAGGATDTQYF

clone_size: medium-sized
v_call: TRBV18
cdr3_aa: CASSSQTMLDQPQHF

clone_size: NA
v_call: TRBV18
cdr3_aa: CASSPLRGTGEQFF

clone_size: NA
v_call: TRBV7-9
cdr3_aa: CASSSPTGANTGELFF

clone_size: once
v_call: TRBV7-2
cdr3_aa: CASSLKMTSGTGTYEQYF

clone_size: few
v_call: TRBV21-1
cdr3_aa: CASTSGTTNEKLFF

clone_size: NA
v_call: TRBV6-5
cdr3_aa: CASSPLAGATNEQFF

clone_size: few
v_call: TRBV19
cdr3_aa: CASSPGDVTITGYTF

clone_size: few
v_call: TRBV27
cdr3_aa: CASSTALGPQHF

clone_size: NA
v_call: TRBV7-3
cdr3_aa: CASSLRMWDEQFF

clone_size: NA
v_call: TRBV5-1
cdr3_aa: CASSLAPGTSGTSSYNEQFF

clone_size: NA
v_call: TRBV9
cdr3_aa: CASSPDEGTWGHFNF

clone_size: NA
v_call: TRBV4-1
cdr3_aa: CASSPGQGSNQPQHF

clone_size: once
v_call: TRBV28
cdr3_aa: CASSLSSVSNQPQHF

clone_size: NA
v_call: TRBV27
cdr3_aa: CASSFQQGLEQFF

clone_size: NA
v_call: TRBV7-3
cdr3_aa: CASSHFAGELFF

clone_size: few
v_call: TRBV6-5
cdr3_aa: CATMRGGAGPGGYTF

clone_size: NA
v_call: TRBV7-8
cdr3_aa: CASSSRGHSYEQYF

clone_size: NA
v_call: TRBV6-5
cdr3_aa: CASKGGGVNTEAFF

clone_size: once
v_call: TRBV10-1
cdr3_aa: CASSDWGQPGGLTYNEQFF

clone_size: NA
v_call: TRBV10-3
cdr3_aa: CAISESNLAVGARTQYF

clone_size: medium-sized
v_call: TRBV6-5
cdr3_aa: CASTTLGGERGYTF

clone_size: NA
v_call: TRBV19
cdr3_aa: CASSSGQGAGELFF

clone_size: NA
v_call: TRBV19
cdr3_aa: CASKDRSRSSTDTQYF

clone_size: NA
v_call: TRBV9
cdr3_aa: CASSVRGVSTDTQYF

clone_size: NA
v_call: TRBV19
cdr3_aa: CASSIGRAVAFF

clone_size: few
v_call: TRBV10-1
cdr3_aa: CASSPGQAAYSGNTIYF

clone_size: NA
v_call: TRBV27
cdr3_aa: CASSLSTSTFTDTQYF

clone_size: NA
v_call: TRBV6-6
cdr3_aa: CASSTEGWGTGELFF